These 10 T cell receptor beta chains originate from one sample sequenced in a study of control samples from healthy donors and cancer patients. Assay: immunoSEQ multiplex PCR; the TCRdb copy retains only in-frame clones and omits some. This sample yields 150,000 or so clones, of which approximately 90% are seen a single time; approximately 12% belongs to the top ten. The sequenced sample was blood. Receptors were obtained from a man aged 30-40 years in good health.

This chain links TRBV7-2 with TRBJ1-2; no firm D call. The CDR3 runs to 13 residues. Trimming pared 1 base from V and 5 bases from J, leaving 8 bases between. CDR1 SGHTA and CDR2 FQGNSA come from the germline V gene. CDR3 sequence reads: CASSLDHSYGYTF. The CDR3 DNA is TGTGCCAGCAGCTTAGACCACAGTTATGGCTACACCTTC.

V gene TRBV6-6 combines with J gene TRBJ2-3; 12 bases map to TRBD1. The CDR3 is made up of 15 amino acids. V lost 5 bases to trimming and J lost 4 bases; unmatched junction nucleotides: 4. Germline V gives CDR1 MNHNY, CDR2 SVGAGI (reference sequence). The CDR3 DNA reads as TGTGCCAGCAGTACCGGGACAGGGGGCGCAGATACGCAGTATTTT. Protein sequence: CASSTGTGGADTQYF.

This clone was picked up one time. The chain uses TRBV7-8 and TRBJ1-2; D is unclear. The CDR3 length is 15 residues. The V end was cut by 4 bases, the J end by 0 bases, with 12 bases between. Germline V gene data show CDR1 as SGHVS and CDR2 as FQNEAQ. As DNA, the CDR3 is TGTGCCAGCAGCTCTCCTGGAGGAGCTAACTATGGCTACACCTTC. Translating gives CASSSPGGANYGYTF.

This rearrangement joins TRBV7-8 to TRBJ2-1; D is unresolved. The CDR3 is made up of 13 amino acids. The germline V gene encodes CDR1 SGHVS and CDR2 FQNEAQ. Trimming left V 6 bases short and J 10 bases short, with 16 bases between. The CDR3 DNA reads TGTGCCAGCAGGACGCATAAGGGCGTCGAGCAGTTCTTC. This encodes CASRTHKGVEQFF. Full variable domain (remainder filled in from reference TRBV7-8 and TRBJ2-1): GAGVSQSPRYKVAKRGQDVALRCDPISGHVSLFWYQQALGQGPEFLTYFQNEAQLDKSGLPSDRFFAERPEGSVSTLKIQRTQQEDSAVYLCASRTHKGVEQFFGPGTRLTVL.

V and J are TRBV28 and TRBJ2-7; TRBD1 agrees at 8 bases. Germline-derived CDR1 and CDR2 are MDHEN and SYDVKM. This CDR3 contains 15 residues. Losses at the gene ends were 1 base for V and 2 bases for J; bases not matched to a gene: 4. CDR3 sequence (DNA): TGTGCCAGCAGTTTATTCTGGACAGGGACCTACGAGCAGTACTTC. It translates to CASSLFWTGTYEQYF.

V is TRBV5-1 and J is TRBJ1-4; no definite D call. Germline-derived CDR1 and CDR2 are SGHRS and YFSETQ. The V and J ends lost 3 bases and 3 bases respectively, with 6 bases between them. The CDR3 length is 13 residues. CDR3 loop: CASSSEANEKLFF. The CDR3 DNA sequence: TGCGCCAGCAGCTCGGAGGCTAATGAAAAACTGTTTTTT.

This rearrangement joins TRBV6-2 or TRBV6-3 to TRBJ2-7; D possibly corresponds to TRBD2 (6 bases). Germline V gives CDR1 MNHEY, CDR2 SVGEGT. V lost 5 bases and J 4 bases, leaving 18 bases between the germline ends. The CDR3 has 15 amino acids. CDR3 DNA sequence: TGTGCCAGCAGTGTCTTATCGGGGGACGAATACGAGCAGTACTTC. Its translation: CASSVLSGDEYEQYF.

The gene calls are TRBV30 and TRBJ1-1; D gene unclear. The CDR3 covers 13 residues. V was pared by 3 bases and J by 0 bases, with 8 bases between. The germline V gene encodes CDR1 GTSNPN and CDR2 SVGIG (reference sequence). The CDR3 bases are TGTGCCTGGAGCCGATCTTTGAACACTGAAGCTTTCTTT. Translated: CAWSRSLNTEAFF.

V gene TRBV24-1 combines with J gene TRBJ1-5, with 7 bases fitting TRBD1. CDR1 and CDR2 (germline): KGHDR, SFDVKD. The CDR3 runs to 14 residues. V was clipped by 4 bases and J by 5 bases; unmatched bases: 4. CDR3 in DNA: TGTGCCACCAGTGACGTCGACAGGGATCAGCCCCAGCATTTT. It translates to CATSDVDRDQPQHF.

The chain is built from TRBV28 and TRBJ1-1; D is unresolved. The germline CDR1 and CDR2 sequences are MDHEN and SYDVKM. The CDR3 spans 13 residues. V was shortened by 7 bases and J by 2 bases, with 11 bases between the two germline ends. The CDR3 DNA reads as TGTGCCAGCATTACCAGGCGTAACACTGAAGCTTTCTTT. Residues: CASITRRNTEAFF. The whole variable domain, remainder taken from reference TRBV28 and TRBJ1-1, is DVKVTQSSRYLVKRTGEKVFLECVQDMDHENMFWYRQDPGLGLRLIYFSYDVKMKEKGDIPEGYSVSREKKERFSLILESASTNQTSMYLCASITRRNTEAFFGQGTRLTVV.